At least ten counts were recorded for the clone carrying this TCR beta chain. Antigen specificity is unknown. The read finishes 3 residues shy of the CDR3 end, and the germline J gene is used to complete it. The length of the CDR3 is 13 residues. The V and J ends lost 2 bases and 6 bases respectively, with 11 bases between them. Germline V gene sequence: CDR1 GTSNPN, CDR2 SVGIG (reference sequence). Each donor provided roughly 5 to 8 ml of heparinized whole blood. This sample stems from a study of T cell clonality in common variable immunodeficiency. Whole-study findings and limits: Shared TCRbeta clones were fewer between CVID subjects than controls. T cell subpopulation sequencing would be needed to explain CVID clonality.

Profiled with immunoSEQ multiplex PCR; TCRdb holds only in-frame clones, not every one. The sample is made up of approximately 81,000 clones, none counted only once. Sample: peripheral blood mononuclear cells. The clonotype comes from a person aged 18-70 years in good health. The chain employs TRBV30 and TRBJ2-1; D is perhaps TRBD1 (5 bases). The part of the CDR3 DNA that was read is TGTGCCTGGAGTCCTGGGGCGATCAATGAG. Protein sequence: CAWSPGAINE. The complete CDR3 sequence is CAWSPGAINEQFF.